This record covers a single T cell receptor (beta chain). The sample carries other DNA sequences with the same CDR3. Source study methods: Amplification from reference gene primers served as the basis for estimated nucleated cell counts. The protocol was immunoSEQ multiplex PCR, while the TCRdb copy is restricted to in-frame clones and leaves out a portion. That table gives V, J and clone size, and the DNA gave D and trimming. In the table there are 40,000 to 55,000 clones, roughly nine tenths of which are singletons. Germline V gene data show CDR1 as LGHNA and CDR2 as YNFKEQ. The CDR3 contains 14 residues. V lost 0 bases to trimming and J lost 0 bases, with 6 bases between them. This sample was taken from a study of blood T cell repertoires in COVID-19. Study-wide background: COVID-19 samples collected from the United States, Italy and Spain covered acute and convalescent phases. From T cells, B-cell-depleted T cells, or PBMCs came the material, which was cDNA or gDNA.

The clonotype comes from a human donor in a cohort sampled during active COVID-19. Sample: peripheral blood. The genes are TRBV4-2 and TRBJ2-7; D ambiguous. Here the CDR3 reads CASSQEAVSYEQYF. The CDR3 DNA follows: TGTGCCAGCAGCCAAGAGGCCGTCTCCTACGAGCAGTACTTC.